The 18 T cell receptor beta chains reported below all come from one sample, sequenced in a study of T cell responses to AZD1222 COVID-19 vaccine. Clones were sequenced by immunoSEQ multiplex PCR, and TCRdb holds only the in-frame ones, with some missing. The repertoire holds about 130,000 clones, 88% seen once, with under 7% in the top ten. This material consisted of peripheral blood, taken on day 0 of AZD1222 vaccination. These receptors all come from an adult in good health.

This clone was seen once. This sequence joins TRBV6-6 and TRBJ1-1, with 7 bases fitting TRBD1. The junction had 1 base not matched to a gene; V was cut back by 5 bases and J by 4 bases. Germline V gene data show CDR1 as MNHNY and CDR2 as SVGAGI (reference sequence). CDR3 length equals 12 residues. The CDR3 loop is CASSPGGTEAFF. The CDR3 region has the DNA TGTGCCAGCAGTCCAGGGGGCACTGAAGCTTTCTTT.

The CDR3 DNA reads TGTGCCAGTAGTTCCGTTGGCAACGTCCTGACTTTC. Translating gives CASSSVGNVLTF. The chain is built from TRBV19 and TRBJ2-6; D is uncertain. V lost 5 bases, J lost 9 bases, and 8 bases lay in between. Germline CDR1 LNHDA, CDR2 SQIVND (reference sequence). This CDR3 has 12 residues.

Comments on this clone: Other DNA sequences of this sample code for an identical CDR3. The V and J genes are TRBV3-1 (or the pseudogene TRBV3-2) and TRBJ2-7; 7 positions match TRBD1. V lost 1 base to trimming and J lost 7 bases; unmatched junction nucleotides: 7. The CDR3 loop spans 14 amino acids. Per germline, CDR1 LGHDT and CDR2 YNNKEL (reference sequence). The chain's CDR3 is CASSQGYRGDEQYF. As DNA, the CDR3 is TGTGCCAGCAGCCAAGGGTACAGGGGCGATGAGCAGTACTTC.

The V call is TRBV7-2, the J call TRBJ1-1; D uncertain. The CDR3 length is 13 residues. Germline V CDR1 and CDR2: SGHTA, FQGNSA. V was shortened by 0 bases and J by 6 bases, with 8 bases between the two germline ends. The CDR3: CASSLAPQAEAFF. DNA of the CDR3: TGTGCCAGCAGCTTAGCCCCCCAGGCTGAAGCTTTCTTT.

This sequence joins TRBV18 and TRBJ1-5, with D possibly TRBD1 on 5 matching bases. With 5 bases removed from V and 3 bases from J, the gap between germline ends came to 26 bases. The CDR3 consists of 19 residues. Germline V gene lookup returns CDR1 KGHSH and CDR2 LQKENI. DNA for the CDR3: TGTGCCAGCTCATTTAAGATGGGGGAAAAAATAGCTGCCAATCAGCCCCAGCATTTT. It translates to CASSFKMGEKIAANQPQHF.

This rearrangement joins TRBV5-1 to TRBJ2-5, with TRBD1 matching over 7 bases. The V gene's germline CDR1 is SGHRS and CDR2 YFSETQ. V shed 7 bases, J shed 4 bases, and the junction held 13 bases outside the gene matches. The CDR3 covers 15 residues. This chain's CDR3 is CASVETGSTGETQYF. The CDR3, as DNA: TGCGCCAGCGTCGAGACAGGGAGTACGGGAGAGACCCAGTACTTC.

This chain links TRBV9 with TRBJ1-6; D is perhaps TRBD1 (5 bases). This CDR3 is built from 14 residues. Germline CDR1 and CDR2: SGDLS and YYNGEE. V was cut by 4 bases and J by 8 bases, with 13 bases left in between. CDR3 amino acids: CASSSREGHSPLHF. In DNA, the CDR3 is TGTGCCAGCAGCAGCCGGGAGGGACATTCACCCCTCCACTTT.

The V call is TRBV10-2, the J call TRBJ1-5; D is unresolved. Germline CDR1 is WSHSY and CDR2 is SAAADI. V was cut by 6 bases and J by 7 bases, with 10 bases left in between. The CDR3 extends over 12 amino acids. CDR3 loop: CASSVQEQPQHF. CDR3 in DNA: TGCGCCAGCAGCGTCCAGGAGCAGCCCCAGCATTTT.

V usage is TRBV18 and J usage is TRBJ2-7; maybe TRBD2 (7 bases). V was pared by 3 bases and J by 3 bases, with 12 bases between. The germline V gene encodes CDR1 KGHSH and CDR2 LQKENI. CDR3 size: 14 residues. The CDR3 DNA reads TGTGCCAGCTCACCTAAGGGGGGGGTCTACGAGCAGTACTTC. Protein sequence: CASSPKGGVYEQYF.

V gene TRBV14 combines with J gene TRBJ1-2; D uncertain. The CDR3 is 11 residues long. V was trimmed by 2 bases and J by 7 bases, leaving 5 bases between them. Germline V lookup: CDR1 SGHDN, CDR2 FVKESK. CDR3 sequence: CASSQFGGYTF. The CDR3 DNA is TGTGCCAGCAGCCAATTCGGTGGCTACACCTTC.

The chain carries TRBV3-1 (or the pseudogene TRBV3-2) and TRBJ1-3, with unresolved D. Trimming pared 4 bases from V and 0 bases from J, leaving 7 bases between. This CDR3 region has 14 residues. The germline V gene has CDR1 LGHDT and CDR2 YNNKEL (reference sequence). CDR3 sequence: CASSPGSSGNTIYF. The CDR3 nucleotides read TGTGCCAGCAGCCCCGGCAGCTCTGGAAACACCATATATTTT.

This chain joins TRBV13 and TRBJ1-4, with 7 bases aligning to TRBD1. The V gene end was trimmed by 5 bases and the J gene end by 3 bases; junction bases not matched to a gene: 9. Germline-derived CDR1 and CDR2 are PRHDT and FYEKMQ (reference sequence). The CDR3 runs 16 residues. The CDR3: CASSRDSGGPNEKLFF. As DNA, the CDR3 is TGTGCCAGCAGCCGGGACAGCGGGGGCCCTAATGAAAAACTGTTTTTT.

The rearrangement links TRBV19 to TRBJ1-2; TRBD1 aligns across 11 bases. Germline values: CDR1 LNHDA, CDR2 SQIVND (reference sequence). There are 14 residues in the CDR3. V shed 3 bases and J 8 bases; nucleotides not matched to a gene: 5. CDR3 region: CASSISGTGGGYTF. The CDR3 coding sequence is TGTGCCAGTAGTATCTCCGGGACAGGGGGAGGCTACACCTTC.

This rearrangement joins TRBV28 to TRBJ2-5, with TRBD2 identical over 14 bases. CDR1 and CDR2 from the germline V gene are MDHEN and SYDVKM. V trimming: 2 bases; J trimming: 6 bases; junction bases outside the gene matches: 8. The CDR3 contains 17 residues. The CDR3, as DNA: TGTGCCAGCAGTTTAGGTCCCGGGACTAGCGGGAGCCAGACCCAGTACTTC. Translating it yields CASSLGPGTSGSQTQYF.

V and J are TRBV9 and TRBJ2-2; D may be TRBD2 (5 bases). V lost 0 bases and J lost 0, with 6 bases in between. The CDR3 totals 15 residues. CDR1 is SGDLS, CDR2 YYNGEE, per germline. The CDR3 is CASSVGSANTGELFF. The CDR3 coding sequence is TGTGCCAGCAGCGTAGGTAGCGCGAACACCGGGGAGCTGTTTTTT.

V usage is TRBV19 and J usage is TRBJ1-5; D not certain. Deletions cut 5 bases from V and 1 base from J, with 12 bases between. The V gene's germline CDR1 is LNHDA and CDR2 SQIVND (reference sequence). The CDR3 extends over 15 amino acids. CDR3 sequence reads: CASSQKAGSNQPQHF. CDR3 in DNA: TGTGCCAGTAGTCAAAAGGCGGGAAGCAATCAGCCCCAGCATTTT.

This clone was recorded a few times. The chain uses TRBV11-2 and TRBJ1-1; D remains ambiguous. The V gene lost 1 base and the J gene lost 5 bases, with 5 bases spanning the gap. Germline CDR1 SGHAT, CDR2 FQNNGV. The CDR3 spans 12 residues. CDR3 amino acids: CASSLVGTEAFF. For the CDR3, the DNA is TGTGCCAGCAGCTTAGTGGGGACTGAAGCTTTCTTT.

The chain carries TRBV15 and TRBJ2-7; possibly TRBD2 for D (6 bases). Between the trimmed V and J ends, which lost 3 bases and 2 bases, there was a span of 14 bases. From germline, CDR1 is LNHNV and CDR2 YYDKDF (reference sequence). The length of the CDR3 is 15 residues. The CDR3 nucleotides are TGTGCCACCAGCAGGTCTGGGGACTCCACCTACGAGCAGTACTTC. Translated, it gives CATSRSGDSTYEQYF.